This T cell receptor beta chain was documented in a study of tumour-infiltrating T cells in Burkitt lymphoma. Germline V CDR1 and CDR2: SNHLY, FYNNEI. The CDR3 consists of 13 residues. Trimming stripped 7 bases from V and 0 bases from J, with 9 bases between. Libraries were prepared by immunoSEQ multiplex PCR; TCRdb keeps only in-frame clonotypes and omits some of them. The sample shows about 7,100 clones, 65% to 75% of them seen only once. Sequencing was performed on tumor tissue. This clonotype was sampled from a human donor with diffuse large B-cell lymphoma. The rearrangement joins TRBV2 to TRBJ1-1; no reliable D call. The CDR3 DNA reads as TGTGCCAGCATTCAGACTGTGAACACTGAAGCTTTCTTT. Translation gives CASIQTVNTEAFF.